This TCR beta chain was sequenced for a study of Ad26.COV2.S vaccination and SARS-CoV-2 variants. Turning to the study itself: The study gave Ad26.COV2.S intramuscularly, once or twice 56 days apart.

Profiled with immunoSEQ multiplex PCR; TCRdb holds only in-frame clones, not every one. The table includes roughly 320,000 clones, about 82% detected once. Sample treatment: 15 to 20 received Ad26.COV2.S at low or high dose, single or two shots; 5 received placebo; per-sample allocation not given. Samples were taken on day 63 after the first vaccine or placebo injection. In Boston, an adult donor aged 18-55 years took part. Germline V CDR1 and CDR2: SGHNT, YYREEE (reference sequence). The V gene lost 0 bases and the J gene lost 0 bases, with 6 bases spanning the gap. This CDR3 spans 14 amino acids. Concerning this clone itself: Other DNA sequences from this sample encode an identical CDR3 as well.

Sample: peripheral blood, taken in a trial of Ad26.COV2.S vaccine versus placebo. The chain uses TRBV5-4 and TRBJ1-1; D gene uncertain. The sequence derives from a person between 18 and 59 years old who received the Ad26.COV2.S COVID-19 vaccine or a placebo. The CDR3 bases are TGTGCCAGCAGCTTGGAAGGGATGAACACTGAAGCTTTCTTT. Translated: CASSLEGMNTEAFF. Full variable domain (rest looked up from reference TRBV5-4 and TRBJ1-1): ETGVTQSPTHLIKTRGQQVTLRCSSQSGHNTVSWYQQALGQGPQFIFQYYREEENGRGNFPPRFSGLQFPNYSSELNVNALELDDSALYLCASSLEGMNTEAFFGQGTRLTVV.